The text below deals with one T cell receptor (beta chain). The germline V gene has CDR1 SGDLS and CDR2 YYNGEE. V lost 4 bases and J 3 bases, leaving 14 bases between the germline ends. The CDR3 spans 15 residues. This entry belongs to a study of glioma-infiltrating T cells after dendritic cell vaccination. Noted time point: after dendritic cell vaccination, including at tumor progression/relapse. Primers: 60 V beta forward and 13 J beta reverse. Assay: immunoSEQ multiplex PCR; the TCRdb copy retains only in-frame clones and omits some. The sample shows 50,000 to 75,000 clones, 85% to 90% of them seen only once.

The V and J genes are TRBV9 and TRBJ2-1, with D perhaps TRBD1 (8 bases). The TCR sequence derives from a human donor with glioblastoma. Sequencing used blood, obtained after dendritic cell vaccination. CDR3 DNA: TGTGCCAGCAGCCAAACAGGGGGGGGCTACAATGAGCAGTTCTTC. Translating it yields CASSQTGGGYNEQFF. The full variable domain, its missing parts supplied by reference TRBV9 and TRBJ2-1, is DSGVTQTPKHLITATGQRVTLRCSPRSGDLSVYWYQQSLDQGLQFLIQYYNGEERAKGNILERFSAQQFPDLHSELNLSSLELGDSALYFCASSQTGGGYNEQFFGPGTRLTVL.